This entry lists 8 T cell receptor beta chains sequenced from one sample in a study of T cells in narcolepsy. Method: immunoSEQ multiplex PCR; TCRdb's copy keeps in-frame clones and lacks some. The repertoire consists of 20,000 to 30,000 clones, with about 60% occurring once and the leading ten covering roughly 12%. Material: memory (CD45RA-) CD4+ T cells from blood. The receptors were gathered from a human donor in good health.

This chain links TRBV28 with TRBJ1-5, with D perhaps matching TRBD1 (5 bases). CDR3 length: 12 amino acids. Trimming took 8 bases from V and 7 from J, leaving 12 bases between them. Germline V gene lookup returns CDR1 MDHEN and CDR2 SYDVKM. CDR3 region: CASQGRGQPQHF. In nucleotides, the CDR3 is TGTGCCAGCCAGGGAAGGGGACAGCCCCAGCATTTT.

The chain employs TRBV7-9 and TRBJ2-3, with D uncertain. CDR1 and CDR2 from the germline V gene are SEHNR and FQNEAQ (reference sequence). Trimming removed 6 bases from V and 2 bases from J, with 9 bases in between. This CDR3 has 13 amino acids. CDR3 nucleotide sequence: TGTGCCAGCAGAGCGACAACCACAGATACGCAGTATTTT. Translated, it gives CASRATTTDTQYF. The full variable domain, completed using reference TRBV7-9 and TRBJ2-3, is DTGVSQNPRHKITKRGQNVTFRCDPISEHNRLYWYRQTLGQGPEFLTYFQNEAQLEKSRLLSDRFSAERPKGSFSTLEIQRTEQGDSAMYLCASRATTTDTQYFGPGTRLTVL.

The chain combines TRBV29-1 with TRBJ2-2, with D uncertain. The CDR3 loop spans 11 amino acids. Germline lookup yields CDR1 SQVTM and CDR2 ANQGSEA. V shed 6 bases and J shed 0 bases, with 2 bases lying between them. The CDR3 nucleotides read TGCAGCGTGACGAACACCGGGGAGCTGTTTTTT. Translated: CSVTNTGELFF.

CDR3 sequence (DNA): TGTGCCAGCTCATCGAATAGCAATCAGCCCCAGCATTTT. Encoded protein: CASSSNSNQPQHF. The chain employs TRBV6-1 and TRBJ1-5; the D is unclear. This CDR3 is built from 13 residues. Germline lookup yields CDR1 MNHNS and CDR2 SASEGT. Trimming removed 8 bases at V and 0 bases at J, with 8 bases between.

V gene TRBV30 combines with J gene TRBJ1-1; a possible D gene is TRBD1 (5 bases). Germline lookup yields CDR1 GTSNPN and CDR2 SVGIG (reference sequence). Trimming stripped 0 bases from V and 1 base from J, with 12 bases between. The CDR3 extends over 15 amino acids. The CDR3: CAWSVLGQGNTEAFF. The CDR3 DNA sequence: TGTGCCTGGAGTGTACTCGGCCAGGGGAACACTGAAGCTTTCTTT.

V is TRBV7-9 and J is TRBJ2-5, with a tentative D call TRBD2 (5 bases). V lost 5 bases and J lost 4, with 14 bases in between. The length of the CDR3 is 14 residues. From germline, CDR1 is SEHNR and CDR2 FQNEAQ (reference sequence). CDR3 nucleotides: TGTGCCAGCAGCAAAACGTCAGGAGGAGAGACCCAGTACTTC. Its protein is CASSKTSGGETQYF. Looking up the rest from reference TRBV7-9 and TRBJ2-5 gives the full variable domain: DTGVSQNPRHKITKRGQNVTFRCDPISEHNRLYWYRQTLGQGPEFLTYFQNEAQLEKSRLLSDRFSAERPKGSFSTLEIQRTEQGDSAMYLCASSKTSGGETQYFGPGTRLLVL.

The chain links TRBV4-1 to TRBJ2-7; TRBD2 aligns across 7 bases. From germline, CDR1 is MGHRA and CDR2 YSYEKL. V shed 3 bases and J 0 bases; nucleotides not matched to a gene: 2. This CDR3 contains 14 residues. This CDR3 is CASSHGGGSYEQYF. CDR3 nucleotides: TGCGCCAGCAGCCACGGCGGGGGCTCCTACGAGCAGTACTTC.

The chain uses TRBV19 and TRBJ2-5; 11 bases map to TRBD2. The V gene's germline CDR1 is LNHDA and CDR2 SQIVND (reference sequence). The CDR3 totals 18 residues. The V segment lost 5 bases and the J segment 3 bases; nucleotides outside the gene matches: 14. DNA for the CDR3: TGTGCCAGTAGTGGGCCTTACGGGACTAGCGGTGATAAAGAGACCCAGTACTTC. Residues: CASSGPYGTSGDKETQYF.